This T cell receptor (beta chain) was captured in a study of PD-1 blockade in classical Hodgkin lymphoma. Repertoires were generated with immunoSEQ multiplex PCR, while TCRdb's copy carries only in-frame clones and drops some. Of roughly 36,000 clones in the sample, 70% to 85% were seen once. The germline V gene encodes CDR1 MNHNY and CDR2 SVGAGI (reference sequence). There are 15 residues in the CDR3. The germline V and J ends were trimmed by 4 bases and 3 bases, with 16 bases remaining between them. Stated time point: cycle 4 day 1 (C4D1), after less than 7 weeks of nivolumab. With no exception, relapse followed autologous stem cell transplantation in all patients, and brentuximab vedotin exposure varied.

The clonotype comes from a human donor with classical Hodgkin lymphoma. The sample in question was peripheral blood mononuclear cells (PBMCs), obtained before the fourth cycle of nivolumab. The V call is TRBV6-6, the J call TRBJ2-7, with D unresolved. CDR3 DNA sequence: TGTGCCAGCAGTTCACCTACCCTGCTGGGCTACGAGCAGTACTTC. Its protein is CASSSPTLLGYEQYF.